The sequence of this T cell receptor beta chain was determined in a study of immune evolution from preneoplasia to lung adenocarcinoma (dated by TCRdb to the early 2020s). Regarding the complete study: The study profiled immune contexture across lung adenocarcinoma precursors and invasive adenocarcinoma using immune gene expression, TCR sequencing and multiplex immunofluorescence. Resected precursor lesions (AAH, AIS, MIA) and invasive adenocarcinomas were each compared against paired morphologically normal lung tissue. The sample size was set by how many specimens were available, not by a prior power calculation. The immune data were combined with whole exome sequencing and methylation data from the same cohort of nodules. The overall cohort was made up of around 57 patients with pulmonary nodules who had surgical resection. A total of about 51 patients contributed TCR sequencing data. It was reported in the study that 105 samples were used for TCR sequencing. POLYSOLVER was used to infer Class I HLA alleles from exome data, and LOHHLA was used to detect allele-specific HLA loss. General study outcomes and caveats: The findings reflected association rather than direct causation, and larger cohorts with long-term follow-up and longitudinal biopsies were considered necessary. Normal lung had the highest top T cell clone frequencies, and these frequencies appeared to fall progressively from AAH through AIS, MIA and invasive adenocarcinoma. Because every patient came from Japan and China, how well the results apply to Western populations was uncertain. Clonality was highest in normal lung, while later-stage lesions appeared to have lower clonality but higher T cell density and diversity.

The germline V gene yields MNHNS for CDR1 and SASEGT for CDR2. Inclusive of the bounding cysteine and phenylalanine, the CDR3 is 12 residues long. Here the CDR3 DNA is all that survives: 36 bases in frame from base 1. V lost 7 bases and J lost 4 bases, and the count of bases not matched to a germline gene is 1. About this clone: Its binding antigen is unknown. No base qualities exist here, and no much larger clone lies one base off it.

Patients underwent resection in Japan or China between the mid-2010s and the late 2010s. Two lung cancer pathologists independently reviewed H&E slides to confirm the histologic diagnosis of every case. FFPE tissue was used for DNA isolation with the AllPrep DNA/RNA FFPE Kit. The immunoSEQ hsTCRbeta Kit was used to sequence TCR beta CDR3 regions from DNA. The published analysis was carried out like this. The ImmunoSEQ Analyzer was used to analyse the TCR sequencing data. T cell clonality was defined as 1 minus Pielou's evenness, as computed on productive rearrangements. T cell diversity was measured with the inverse Simpson index on productive templates. T cell density was TCR beta template counts normalized to usable DNA, estimated by amplifying and sequencing housekeeping genes. TCR metrics were compared across histologic stages using two-sided Kruskal-Wallis tests. Held by TCRdb, this immuneACCESS table contains in-frame sequences only and omits some clones. Under half of the omission traces to an unresolved V gene where checked; the cause of the rest is unknown. V, J and clone size were drawn from that table, and D and trimming were deduced from the DNA. Present in this sample are several thousand clones, approximately 79% of which were seen just once. The biggest ten clones account for approximately 15% of the sample.

The sample taken for sequencing was FFPE adjacent normal lung tissue. The rearrangement combines TRBV6-1 with TRBJ2-5, and 9 bases in between align with TRBD1. This sequence originates from a person between 65 and 79 years old with lung adenocarcinoma. In nucleotides, the sequence is TGTGCCAGCAAGGGACAGGGAGAGACCCAGTACTTC. It is translated as CASKGQGETQYF.